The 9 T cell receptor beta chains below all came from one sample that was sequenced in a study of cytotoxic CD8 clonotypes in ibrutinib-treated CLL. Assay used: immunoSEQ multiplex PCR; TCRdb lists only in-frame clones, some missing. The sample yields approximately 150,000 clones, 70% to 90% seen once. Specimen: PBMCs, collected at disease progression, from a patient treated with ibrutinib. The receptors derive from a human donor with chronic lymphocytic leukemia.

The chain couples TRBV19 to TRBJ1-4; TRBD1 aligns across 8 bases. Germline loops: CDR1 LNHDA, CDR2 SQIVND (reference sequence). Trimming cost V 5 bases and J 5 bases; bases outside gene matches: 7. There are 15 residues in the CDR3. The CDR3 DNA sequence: TGTGCCAGTAGTCTCGGACAGGGACGAAATGAAAAACTGTTTTTT. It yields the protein CASSLGQGRNEKLFF.

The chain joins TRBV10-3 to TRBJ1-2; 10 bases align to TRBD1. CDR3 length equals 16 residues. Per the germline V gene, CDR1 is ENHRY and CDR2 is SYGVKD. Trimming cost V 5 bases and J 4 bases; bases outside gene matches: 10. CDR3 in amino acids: CAISQGQGYSVYGYTF. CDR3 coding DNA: TGTGCCATCAGTCAGGGACAGGGGTATTCCGTCTATGGCTACACCTTC.

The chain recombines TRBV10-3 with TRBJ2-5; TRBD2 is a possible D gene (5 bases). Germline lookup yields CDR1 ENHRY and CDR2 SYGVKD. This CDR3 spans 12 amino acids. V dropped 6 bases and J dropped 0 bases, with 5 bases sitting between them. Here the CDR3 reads CAISGNQETQYF. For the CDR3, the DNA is TGTGCCATCAGCGGGAACCAAGAGACCCAGTACTTC.

The chain's CDR3 is CASRLVVHPKTYEQYF. The DNA of the CDR3 is TGTGCAAGTCGCTTAGTTGTACATCCGAAGACCTACGAGCAGTACTTC. The rearrangement joins TRBV12-2 to TRBJ2-7; no DNA check was done on the table's D call, TRBD1. TRBV12-2 is a known pseudogene. The CDR3 loop spans 16 amino acids.

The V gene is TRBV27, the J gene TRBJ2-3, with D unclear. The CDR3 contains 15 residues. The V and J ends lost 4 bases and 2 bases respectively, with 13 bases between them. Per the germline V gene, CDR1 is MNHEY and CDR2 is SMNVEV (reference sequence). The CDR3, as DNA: TGTGCCAGCAGTTCCTACCGTACGAACACAGATACGCAGTATTTT. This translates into CASSSYRTNTDTQYF.

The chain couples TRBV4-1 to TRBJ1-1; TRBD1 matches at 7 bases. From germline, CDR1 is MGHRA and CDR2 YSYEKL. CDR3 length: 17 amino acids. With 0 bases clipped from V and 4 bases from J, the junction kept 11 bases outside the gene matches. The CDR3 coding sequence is TGCGCCAGCAGCCAAGATCTGACAGGGTCCAGGGGCACTGAAGCTTTCTTT. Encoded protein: CASSQDLTGSRGTEAFF.

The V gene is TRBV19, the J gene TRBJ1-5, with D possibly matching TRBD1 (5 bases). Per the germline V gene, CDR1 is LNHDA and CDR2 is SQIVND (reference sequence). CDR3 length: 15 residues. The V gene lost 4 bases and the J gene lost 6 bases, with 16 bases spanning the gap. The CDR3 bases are TGTGCCAGTAGTAGTCGGGGCGCATCGCCTCAGCCCCAGCATTTT. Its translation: CASSSRGASPQPQHF.

The CDR3 is CASSFLAGEGEQYF. CDR3 in DNA: TGTGCCAGCAGCTTCCTCGCAGGGGAAGGCGAGCAGTACTTC. The chain links TRBV5-8 to TRBJ2-7; TRBD1 might be the D (6 bases). CDR3 size: 14 residues. CDR1 is SGHTS and CDR2 is YDEGEE in the germline V gene. The V gene lost 2 bases and the J gene lost 6 bases, with 15 bases spanning the gap.

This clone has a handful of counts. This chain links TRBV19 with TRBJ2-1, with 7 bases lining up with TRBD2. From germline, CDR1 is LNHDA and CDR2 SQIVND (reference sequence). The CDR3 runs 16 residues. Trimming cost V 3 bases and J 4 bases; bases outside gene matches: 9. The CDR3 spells CASSIRDYRAYNEQFF. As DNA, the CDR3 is TGTGCCAGTAGTATCCGGGACTACCGGGCGTACAATGAGCAGTTCTTC.